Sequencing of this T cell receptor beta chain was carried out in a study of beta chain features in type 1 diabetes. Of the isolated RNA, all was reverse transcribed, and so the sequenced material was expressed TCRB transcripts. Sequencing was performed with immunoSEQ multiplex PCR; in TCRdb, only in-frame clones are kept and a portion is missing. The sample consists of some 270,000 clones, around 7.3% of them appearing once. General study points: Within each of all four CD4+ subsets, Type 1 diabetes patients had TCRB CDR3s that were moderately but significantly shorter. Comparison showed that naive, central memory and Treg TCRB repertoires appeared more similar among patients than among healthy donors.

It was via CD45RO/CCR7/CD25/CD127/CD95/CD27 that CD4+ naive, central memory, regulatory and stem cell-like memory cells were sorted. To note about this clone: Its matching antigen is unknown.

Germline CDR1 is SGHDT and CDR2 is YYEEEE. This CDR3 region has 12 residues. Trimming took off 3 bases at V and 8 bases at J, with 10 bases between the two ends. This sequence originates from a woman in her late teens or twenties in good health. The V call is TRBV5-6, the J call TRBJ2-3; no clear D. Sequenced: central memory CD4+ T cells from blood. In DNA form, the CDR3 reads TGTGCCAGCAGCTCGGTCCAAGGTACGCAGTATTTT. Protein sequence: CASSSVQGTQYF.